This is a list of T cell receptor beta chains from one sample in a study of cytomegalovirus exposure and HLA in healthy donors. Data came from immunoSEQ multiplex PCR; TCRdb stores just in-frame clones and leaves some out. The sample carries around 65,000 clones, 62% recorded once. Specimen: PBMCs. Receptors originate from a man aged 25-40 years in good health and CMV-seronegative. CDR3s include the opening cysteine and the closing phenylalanine or tryptophan. Fields, in order: J gene, V gene, D gene, clone size, CDR3 protein, CDR3 DNA. The D gene is left open where the match is weak. Size tells how often a clone was seen (once, few, many) or the class of an expanded clone, and some rows leave it out.

j_gene: TRBJ2-5; v_gene: TRBV5-1; d_gene: TRBD1; abundance: .; CDR3aa: CASSVGTGVQETQYF; CDR3nt: TGCGCCAGCAGCGTTGGGACAGGGGTACAAGAGACCCAGTACTTC
j_gene: TRBJ1-5; v_gene: TRBV4-2; d_gene: .; abundance: few; CDR3aa: CASSQDYPARQINQPQHF; CDR3nt: TGTGCCAGCAGCCAAGATTATCCCGCAAGACAGATAAATCAGCCCCAGCATTTT
j_gene: TRBJ1-6; v_gene: TRBV7-6; d_gene: .; abundance: .; CDR3aa: CASSPGNRFSYNSPLHF; CDR3nt: TGTGCCAGCAGCCCAGGGAACCGTTTCTCCTATAATTCACCCCTCCACTTT
j_gene: TRBJ1-3; v_gene: TRBV6-6; d_gene: TRBD1; abundance: few; CDR3aa: CASSDRAGNTIYF; CDR3nt: TGTGCCAGCAGCGACAGGGCTGGAAACACCATATATTTT
j_gene: TRBJ1-2; v_gene: TRBV29-1; d_gene: .; abundance: .; CDR3aa: CSVEDNSYGYTF; CDR3nt: TGCAGCGTTGAGGACAATAGCTATGGCTACACCTTC
j_gene: TRBJ2-7; v_gene: TRBV13; d_gene: TRBD2; abundance: few; CDR3aa: CASSVTSGGLYEQYF; CDR3nt: TGTGCCAGCAGCGTGACTAGCGGGGGACTCTACGAGCAGTACTTC
j_gene: TRBJ2-7; v_gene: TRBV27; d_gene: .; abundance: .; CDR3aa: CASSPRDRPYEQYF; CDR3nt: TGTGCCAGCAGTCCGCGGGACCGGCCCTACGAGCAGTACTTC
j_gene: TRBJ1-2; v_gene: TRBV4-2; d_gene: TRBD1; abundance: .; CDR3aa: CASSPGTVSSTYGYTF; CDR3nt: TGTGCCAGCAGCCCAGGGACAGTTAGTTCTACCTATGGCTACACCTTC
j_gene: TRBJ2-7; v_gene: TRBV2; d_gene: .; abundance: .; CDR3aa: CASSTGEQYF; CDR3nt: TGTGCCAGCAGTACAGGGGAGCAGTACTTC
j_gene: TRBJ1-4; v_gene: TRBV2; d_gene: TRBD1; abundance: few; CDR3aa: CASSEGGQSNEKLFF; CDR3nt: TGTGCCAGCAGTGAAGGGGGACAGTCTAATGAAAAACTGTTTTTT
j_gene: TRBJ2-1; v_gene: TRBV10-3; d_gene: TRBD2; abundance: once; CDR3aa: CAISESLAGMQFF; CDR3nt: TGTGCCATCAGTGAGTCCCTAGCGGGGATGCAGTTCTTC
j_gene: TRBJ2-2; v_gene: TRBV7-6; d_gene: TRBD2; abundance: .; CDR3aa: CASSLEAPTGGLSGELFF; CDR3nt: TGTGCCAGCAGCTTAGAGGCCCCTACGGGGGGGCTATCTGGGGAGCTGTTTTTT
j_gene: TRBJ2-3; v_gene: TRBV9; d_gene: TRBD2; abundance: .; CDR3aa: CASSVGLAGIRDTQYF; CDR3nt: TGTGCCAGCAGCGTAGGACTAGCGGGTATCCGAGATACGCAGTATTTT
j_gene: TRBJ2-1; v_gene: TRBV7-8; d_gene: .; abundance: .; CDR3aa: CASSSRRSSYNEQFF; CDR3nt: TGTGCCAGCAGCTCGAGGCGGAGCTCCTACAATGAGCAGTTCTTC
j_gene: TRBJ2-7; v_gene: TRBV29-1; d_gene: TRBD2; abundance: few; CDR3aa: CSAAGGPYEQYF; CDR3nt: TGCAGCGCCGCGGGGGGGCCCTACGAGCAGTACTTC